Described below is a single T cell receptor (beta chain) sequence and its context. The data were taken from a study of blood T cell repertoires in COVID-19. The wider study: Samples came from the United States, Italy and Spain, spanning acute and convalescent COVID-19. PBMCs, B-cell-depleted T cells, or T cells were the source of the cDNA or gDNA that made up the material.

Trimming removed 3 bases at V and 1 base at J, with 10 bases between. Germline V lookup: CDR1 SGHTA, CDR2 FQGNSA. The CDR3 is 16 amino acids. As handled by the study authors: Reference gene primer amplification in the assay estimated nucleated cell counts. The data were produced by immunoSEQ multiplex PCR, yet TCRdb's version contains in-frame clones alone and is incomplete. D and trimming come from the DNA, and the V and J calls and clone size come from that table. The sample holds some 250,000 clones, 84% seen once. The gene calls are TRBV7-2 and TRBJ2-6, with D unresolved. This clonotype originated in a man between 60 and 75 years old with acute or convalescent COVID-19. The material sequenced was peripheral blood. CDR3 in DNA: TGTGCCAGCAGCTTCAAAGTGACTTCTGGGGCCAACGTCCTGACTTTC. Amino acids: CASSFKVTSGANVLTF.